Listed here are 5 T cell receptor beta chains from one sample, sequenced in a study of cytomegalovirus exposure and HLA in healthy donors. Use of 60 Vbeta and 13 Jbeta primers characterized the PCR. The table came from immunoSEQ multiplex PCR; TCRdb's copy has only in-frame clones and leaves some out. The sample lists about 120,000 clones, over 80% occurring once. Sequences were obtained from PBMCs. The receptor source for this set is a man aged 30-40 years in good health and CMV-seronegative.

CDR3 loop: CASSVGTIGSYEQYF. CDR3 nucleotides: TGTGCCAGCAGCGTAGGGACAATCGGTTCCTACGAGCAGTACTTC. The chain employs TRBV9 and TRBJ2-7; TRBD1 might be the D (5 bases). The CDR3 runs 15 residues. Germline CDR1 is SGDLS and CDR2 is YYNGEE. The ends were cut back, 0 bases at V and 1 base at J, with 11 bases in the middle.

Points on this clone: The germline gene is not matched at one end of the junction; a read error may be the cause. The rearrangement joins TRBV5-4 to TRBJ2-2; 8 bases match TRBD1. Germline CDR1 and CDR2: SGHNT and YYREEE (reference sequence). CDR3 length: 17 residues. The CDR3 DNA is TGTGCCAGCAGCCCGGGAACGAGGACAGGGAACCCCGGGGAGCTGTTTTTT. Protein product: CASSPGTRTGNPGELFF. Based on the CDR3 plus reference TRBV5-4 and TRBJ2-2, the full variable domain is ETGVTQSPTHLIKTRGQQVTLRCSSQSGHNTVSWYQQALGQGPQFIFQYYREEENGRGNFPPRFSGLQFPNYSSELNVNALELDDSALYLCASSPGTRTGNPGELFFGEGSRLTVL.

The V gene is TRBV5-1, the J gene TRBJ1-6; maybe TRBD1 (6 bases). V dropped 1 base and J dropped 5 bases, with 10 bases sitting between them. The CDR3 length is 15 residues. CDR1 and CDR2 (germline): SGHRS, YFSETQ. The CDR3 is CASSLIGQNNSPLHF. CDR3 DNA: TGCGCCAGCAGCTTGATAGGACAGAATAATTCACCCCTCCACTTT.

This clone was seen only a few times. The chain joins TRBV28 to TRBJ1-6; the D gene is possibly TRBD1 (6 bases). V lost 8 bases and J 0 bases, leaving 14 bases between the germline ends. There are 16 residues in the CDR3. In germline, CDR1 is MDHEN, CDR2 SYDVKM. This CDR3 is CASAGRGSSYNSPLHF. The DNA for the CDR3 is TGTGCCAGCGCTGGCAGGGGAAGCTCCTATAATTCACCCCTCCACTTT.

As regards this clone: One end of the junction varies from germline; a read error may be responsible. The chain combines TRBV4-2 with TRBJ2-6, with D perhaps TRBD1 (6 bases). CDR3 length: 16 residues. CDR1 LGHNA and CDR2 YNFKEQ come from the germline V gene. Here the CDR3 reads CASSQEDSSGANGLTF. DNA for the CDR3: TGTGCCAGCAGCCAAGAGGACAGCTCTGGGGCCAACGGCCTGACTTTC.